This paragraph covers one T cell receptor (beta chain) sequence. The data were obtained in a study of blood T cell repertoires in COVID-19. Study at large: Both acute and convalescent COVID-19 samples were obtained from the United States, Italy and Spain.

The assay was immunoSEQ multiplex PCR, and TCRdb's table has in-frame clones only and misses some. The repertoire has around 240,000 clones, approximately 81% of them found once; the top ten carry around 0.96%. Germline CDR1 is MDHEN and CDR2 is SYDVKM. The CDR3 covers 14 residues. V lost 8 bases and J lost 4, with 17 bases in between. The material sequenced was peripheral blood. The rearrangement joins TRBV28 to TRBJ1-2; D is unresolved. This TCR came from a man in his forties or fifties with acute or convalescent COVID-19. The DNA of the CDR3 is TGTGCCAGCGGTGAACCGGTGGGAGCCTATGGCTACACCTTC. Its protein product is CASGEPVGAYGYTF.